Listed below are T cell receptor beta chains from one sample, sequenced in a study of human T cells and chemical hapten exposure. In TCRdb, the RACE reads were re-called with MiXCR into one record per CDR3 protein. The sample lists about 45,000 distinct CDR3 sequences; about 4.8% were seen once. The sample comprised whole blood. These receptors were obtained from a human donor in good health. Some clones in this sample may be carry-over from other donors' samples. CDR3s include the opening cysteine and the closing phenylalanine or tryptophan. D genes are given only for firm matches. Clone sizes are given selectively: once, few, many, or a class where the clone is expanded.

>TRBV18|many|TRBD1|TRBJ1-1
CASSPPVTGAEAFF
TGTGCCAGCTCACCACCGGTTACAGGGGCCGAAGCTTTCTTT
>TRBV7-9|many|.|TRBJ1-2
CASSLDYGQGKGINYGYTF
TGTGCCAGCAGCTTAGACTATGGGCAGGGGAAAGGTATAAACTATGGCTACACCTTC
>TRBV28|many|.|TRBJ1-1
CASSLFRVNTEAFF
TGTGCCAGCAGTTTGTTTAGGGTGAACACTGAAGCTTTCTTT
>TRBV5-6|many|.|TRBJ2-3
CASSLDWGRGQYF
TGTGCCAGCAGCTTGGATTGGGGTCGGGGCCAGTATTTT
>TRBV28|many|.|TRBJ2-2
CASSLTGTGFPPAVPGELFF
TGTGCCAGCAGTTTGACCGGAACAGGGTTTCCCCCCGCGGTCCCCGGGGAGCTGTTTTTT
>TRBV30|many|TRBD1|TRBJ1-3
CAWSSGGSGNTIYF
TGTGCCTGGAGTTCAGGGGGCTCTGGAAACACCATATATTTT
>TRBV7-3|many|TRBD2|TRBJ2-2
CASSPFSGRNTGELFF
TGTGCCAGCAGCCCTTTCAGCGGGAGGAACACCGGGGAGCTGTTTTTT
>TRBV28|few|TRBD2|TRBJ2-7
CASSLYPRAGGTYEQYF
TGTGCCAGCAGTTTATATCCCCGGGCGGGGGGGACGTACGAGCAGTACTTC
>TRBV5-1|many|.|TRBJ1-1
CASSSTLNTEAFF
TGCGCCAGCAGTTCCACACTGAACACTGAAGCTTTCTTT
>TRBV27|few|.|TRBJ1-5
CASSDSGEYQPQHF
TGTGCCAGCAGCGACTCAGGGGAGTATCAGCCCCAGCATTTT
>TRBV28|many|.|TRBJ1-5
CASSGNQPQHF
TGTGCCAGCAGTGGCAATCAGCCCCAGCATTTT
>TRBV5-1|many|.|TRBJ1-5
CASSLLGPGSNQPQHF
TGCGCCAGCAGCTTGTTAGGGCCTGGTAGCAATCAGCCCCAGCATTTT
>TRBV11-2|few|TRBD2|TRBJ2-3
CASSLIAGARDTQYF
TGTGCCAGCAGCCTCATAGCGGGAGCGAGGGATACGCAGTATTTT
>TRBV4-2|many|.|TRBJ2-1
CASSQDQVSRGRANEQFF
TGTGCCAGCAGCCAAGACCAGGTTAGCCGGGGGCGAGCCAATGAGCAGTTCTTC
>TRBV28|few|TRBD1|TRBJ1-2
CASSLLWDRGDSGYTF
TGTGCCAGCAGTTTATTGTGGGACAGGGGGGACTCTGGCTACACCTTC
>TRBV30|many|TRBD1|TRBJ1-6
CAWSVQGARANSPLHF
TGTGCCTGGAGTGTACAGGGGGCTCGGGCCAATTCACCCCTCCACTTT
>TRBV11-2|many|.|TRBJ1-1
CASSLRGKLNTEAFF
TGTGCCAGCAGCTTAAGGGGAAAGTTAAACACTGAAGCTTTCTTT
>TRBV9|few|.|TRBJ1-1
CASSVGPIMNTEAFF
TGTGCCAGCAGCGTAGGTCCCATAATGAACACTGAAGCTTTCTTT
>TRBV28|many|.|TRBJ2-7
CASSPPGSRIYEQYF
TGTGCCAGCAGTCCCCCGGGTAGCAGAATCTACGAGCAGTACTTC
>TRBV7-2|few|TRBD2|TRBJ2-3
CASSLAGQREFDTQYF
TGTGCCAGCAGCTTAGCGGGCCAGCGGGAGTTTGATACGCAGTATTTT
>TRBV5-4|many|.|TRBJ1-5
CASSLAGDSNQPQHF
TGTGCCAGCAGCTTGGCCGGAGATAGCAATCAGCCCCAGCATTTT
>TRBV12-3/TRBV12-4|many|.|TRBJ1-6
CASRDSAGSPLHF
TGTGCCAGCCGAGACTCCGCGGGTTCACCCCTCCACTTT
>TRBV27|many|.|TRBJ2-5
CASSLRWGQETQYF
TGTGCCAGCAGTTTACGATGGGGCCAAGAGACCCAGTACTTC
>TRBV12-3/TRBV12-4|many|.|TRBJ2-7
CASLKGGSFSYEQYF
TGTGCCAGCCTAAAGGGGGGGTCCTTCTCCTACGAGCAGTACTTC
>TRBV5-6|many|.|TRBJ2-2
CASSPQGGTGELFF
TGTGCCAGCAGCCCCCAAGGCGGTACCGGGGAGCTGTTTTTT
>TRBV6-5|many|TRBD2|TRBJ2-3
CASRSGDSTDTQYF
TGTGCCAGCCGAAGCGGGGATAGCACAGATACGCAGTATTTT
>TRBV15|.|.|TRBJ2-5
CATSGDGLFQETQYF
TGTGCCACCAGCGGGGACGGGCTCTTCCAAGAGACCCAGTACTTC
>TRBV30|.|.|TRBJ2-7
CAWSEGTYEQYF
TGTGCCTGGAGTGAGGGGACCTACGAGCAGTACTTC
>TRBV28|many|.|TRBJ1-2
CASRAGIGYTF
TGTGCCAGCAGGGCAGGGATTGGCTACACCTTC
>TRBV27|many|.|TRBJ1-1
CASSLEGGLNTEAFF
TGTGCCAGCAGTTTAGAAGGAGGGTTAAACACTGAAGCTTTCTTT
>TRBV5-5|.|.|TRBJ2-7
CASSFRHRSSWGPYEQYF
TGTGCCAGCAGCTTCAGACACCGATCGTCCTGGGGACCCTACGAGCAGTACTTC
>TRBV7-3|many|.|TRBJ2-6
CASSRPSISGANVLTF
TGTGCCAGCAGCCGTCCGAGTATCTCTGGGGCCAACGTCCTGACTTTC
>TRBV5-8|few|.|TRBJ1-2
CASSLEGTLNYGYTF
TGTGCCAGCAGCTTGGAAGGGACACTTAACTATGGCTACACCTTC
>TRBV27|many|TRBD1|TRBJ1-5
CASSQGGSNQPQHF
TGTGCCAGCAGTCAGGGGGGTAGCAATCAGCCCCAGCATTTT
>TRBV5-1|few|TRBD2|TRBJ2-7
CASSSGGLAGGPEQYF
TGCGCCAGCAGCTCTGGAGGACTAGCGGGAGGGCCCGAGCAGTACTTC
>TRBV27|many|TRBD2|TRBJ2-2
CASSLGTTRTGELFF
TGTGCCAGCAGTTTAGGGACTACACGAACCGGGGAGCTGTTTTTT
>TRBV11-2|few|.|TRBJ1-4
CASSLESGTVGEKLFF
TGTGCCAGCAGCTTAGAAAGCGGAACGGTCGGGGAAAAACTGTTTTTT
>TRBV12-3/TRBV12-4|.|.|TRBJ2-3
CASAGLIPDTQYF
TGTGCCAGCGCCGGACTAATCCCAGATACGCAGTATTTT
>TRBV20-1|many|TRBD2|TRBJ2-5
CSARDAAGGYQETQYF
TGCAGTGCTAGAGATGCGGCGGGGGGGTACCAAGAGACCCAGTACTTC